This is a list of T cell receptor beta chains from one sample in a study of blood T cell repertoires in COVID-19. Assay: immunoSEQ multiplex PCR; the TCRdb copy retains only in-frame clones and omits some. The table records about 92,000 clones, approximately 81% of them present only once. Sequenced input: peripheral blood. These receptors were collected from a man of 80 years or more with acute or convalescent COVID-19. Both conserved end residues are part of each CDR3. D genes are given only for firm matches. Some rows have no size entry. The others give once, few or many, or a class for an expanded clone.

j_gene: TRBJ2-1; v_gene: TRBV7-2; abundance: once; d_gene: TRBD2; CDR3aa: CASSLPGLGINEQFF; CDR3nt: TGTGCCAGCAGCTTGCCGGGACTAGGGATCAATGAGCAGTTCTTC
j_gene: TRBJ1-1; v_gene: TRBV11-3; abundance: few; d_gene: .; CDR3aa: CASRRDMNTEAFF; CDR3nt: TGTGCCAGCAGGAGGGACATGAACACTGAAGCTTTCTTT
j_gene: TRBJ1-5; v_gene: TRBV9; abundance: .; d_gene: .; CDR3aa: CASSQTGGGLNQPQHF; CDR3nt: TGTGCCAGCAGCCAGACGGGGGGAGGTCTCAATCAGCCCCAGCATTTT
j_gene: TRBJ2-7; v_gene: TRBV27; abundance: .; d_gene: TRBD1; CDR3aa: CASSNHFSEGQGIPNEQYF; CDR3nt: TGTGCCAGCAGTAACCATTTTTCGGAGGGACAGGGAATTCCAAACGAGCAGTACTTC
j_gene: TRBJ2-7; v_gene: TRBV5-6; abundance: .; d_gene: TRBD1; CDR3aa: CATSVGGRYEQYF; CDR3nt: TGTGCCACCTCGGTAGGGGGCCGCTACGAGCAGTACTTC
j_gene: TRBJ2-7; v_gene: TRBV6-5; abundance: once; d_gene: .; CDR3aa: CASSYSKGNRVEQYF; CDR3nt: TGTGCCAGCAGTTACTCGAAAGGAAACAGGGTCGAGCAGTACTTC
j_gene: TRBJ2-2; v_gene: TRBV7-9; abundance: once; d_gene: .; CDR3aa: CASSLTNTGELFF; CDR3nt: TGTGCCAGCAGCCTAACCAACACCGGGGAGCTGTTTTTT
j_gene: TRBJ2-5; v_gene: TRBV5-1; abundance: many; d_gene: .; CDR3aa: CASSGGEKEETQYF; CDR3nt: TGCGCCAGCAGCGGCGGGGAGAAGGAAGAGACCCAGTACTTC
j_gene: TRBJ1-6; v_gene: TRBV27; abundance: .; d_gene: .; CDR3aa: CASRKDSSYNSPLHF; CDR3nt: TGTGCCAGCCGAAAGGACAGCTCCTATAATTCACCCCTCCACTTT
j_gene: TRBJ1-2; v_gene: TRBV9; abundance: .; d_gene: .; CDR3aa: CASTSLRNYGYTF; CDR3nt: TGTGCCAGCACCTCCCTTCGTAACTATGGCTACACCTTC
j_gene: TRBJ1-5; v_gene: TRBV5-4; abundance: few; d_gene: .; CDR3aa: CASSLGPLRPQHF; CDR3nt: TGTGCCAGCAGCCTAGGCCCCCTGAGGCCCCAGCATTTT